This TCR beta chain was identified during a study of CD8+CD57+ T cells in acquired aplastic anemia. About the study: Sorted cells (CD4+ and CD8+) yielded DNA amounts that averaged approximately 3.1 ug.

This clonotype was detected only once. Patients included in sequencing had previously demonstrated CD8+CD57+ cell expansion by flow cytometry. TCR beta VDJ and CDR3 profiling used genomic DNA as template. TCRdb reprocessed the reads via MiXCR and lists one record per CDR3 protein. Of 150,000 to 200,000 distinct CDR3 sequences in the sample, around half are singletons; the top ten hold roughly 1.8%. Germline CDR1 and CDR2: DFQATT and SNEGSKA (reference sequence). Trimming removed 6 bases from V and 3 bases from J; junction bases left unmatched: 6. The CDR3 is made up of 13 amino acids. Sequencing used sorted CD4+, CD8+, or CD8+CD57+ T cells (not recorded which) from PBMCs. The sequence was collected from a human donor with aplastic anemia. The chain employs TRBV20-1 and TRBJ2-3, with TRBD2 identical over 7 bases. CDR3 in DNA: TGCAGTGCCAAGCGGGATTTTACAGATACGCAGTATTTT. The encoded protein is CSAKRDFTDTQYF.